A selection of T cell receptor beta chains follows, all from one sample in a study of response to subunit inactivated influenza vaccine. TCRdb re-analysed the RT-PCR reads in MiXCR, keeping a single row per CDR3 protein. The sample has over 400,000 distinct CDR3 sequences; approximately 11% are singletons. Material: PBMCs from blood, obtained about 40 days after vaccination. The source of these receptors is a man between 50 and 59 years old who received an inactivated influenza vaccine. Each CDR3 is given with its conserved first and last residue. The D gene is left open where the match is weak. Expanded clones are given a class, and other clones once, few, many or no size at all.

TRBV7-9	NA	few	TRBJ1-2	TGTGCCAGCAGAGATAGAGGGACCGATGGCTACACCTTC	CASRDRGTDGYTF
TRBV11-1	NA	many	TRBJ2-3	TGTGCCAGCAACACCCAGGGCAGGAGCACAGATACGCAGTATTTT	CASNTQGRSTDTQYF
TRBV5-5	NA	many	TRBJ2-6	TGTGCCAGCAGCTTGTCAAATCGGGCGGGGGCCAACGTCCTGACTTTC	CASSLSNRAGANVLTF
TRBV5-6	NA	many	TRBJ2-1	TGTGCCAGCAGCTTGGGAGGGGGGCATGAGCAGTTCTTC	CASSLGGGHEQFF
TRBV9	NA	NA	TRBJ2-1	TGTGCCAGCAGCCTAGGGGCGGGGTACAACTACAATGAGCAGTTCTTC	CASSLGAGYNYNEQFF
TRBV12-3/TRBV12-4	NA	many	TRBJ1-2	TGTGCCAGCAGTTTAGCGGGGGGAAACTATGGCTACACCTTC	CASSLAGGNYGYTF
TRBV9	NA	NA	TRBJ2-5	TGTGCCAGCAGCGTAGTGCAGGGGGGAGGGGAGACCCAGTACTTC	CASSVVQGGGETQYF
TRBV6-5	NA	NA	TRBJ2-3	TGTGCCAGCAGTTACGATAGGCCTAGCACAGATACGCAGTATTTT	CASSYDRPSTDTQYF
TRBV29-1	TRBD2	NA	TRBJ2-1	TGCAGCGTTGCCCGCGGGACTAGTCGCAATGAGCAGTTCTTC	CSVARGTSRNEQFF
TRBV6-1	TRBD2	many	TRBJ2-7	TGTGCCAGCAGTAAGACTAGCGGGAGTTACGAGCAGTACTTC	CASSKTSGSYEQYF
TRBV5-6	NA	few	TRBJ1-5	TGTGCCAGCAGCTCCGGTCCCGCCCCGCGGGGCAATCAGCCCCAGCATTTT	CASSSGPAPRGNQPQHF
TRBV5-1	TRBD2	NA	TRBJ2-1	TGCGCCAGCACAACTAGCGGGAGCTTGGATGAGCAGTTCTTC	CASTTSGSLDEQFF
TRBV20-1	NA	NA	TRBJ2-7	TGCAGTGCTAGTCTTTCGCGTTCTAACGAGCAGTACTTC	CSASLSRSNEQYF
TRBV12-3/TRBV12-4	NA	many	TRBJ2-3	TGTGCCAGCAGGGCGAGCACAGATACGCAGTATTTT	CASRASTDTQYF
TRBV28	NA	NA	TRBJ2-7	TGTGCCAGCAGCCCGGGACAACAATCCTACGAGCAGTACTTC	CASSPGQQSYEQYF
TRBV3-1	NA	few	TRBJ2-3	TGTGCCAGCAGCCAAGGTGGGCTCCTTAGCACAGATACGCAGTATTTT	CASSQGGLLSTDTQYF
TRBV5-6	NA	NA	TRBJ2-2	TGTGCCAGCAGCTTGGAGGCAGGACGTCCCGGGGAGCTGCTTTTT	CASSLEAGRPGELLF
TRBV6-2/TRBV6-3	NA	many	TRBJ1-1	TGTGCCAGCAGTGCCCGAGCGGGGCGAGGGACTGAAGCTTTCTTT	CASSARAGRGTEAFF
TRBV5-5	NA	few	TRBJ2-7	TGTGCCAGCAGCTTGAATGGGGGGTACGTGGGCGAGCAGTACTTC	CASSLNGGYVGEQYF
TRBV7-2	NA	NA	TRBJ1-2	TGTGCCAGCAGCCTCGCTGGTAGGGGTGGCTACACCTTC	CASSLAGRGGYTF
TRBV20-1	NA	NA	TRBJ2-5	TGCAGTGCTAGAGGCCTCACATCGCAAGAGACCCAGTACTTC	CSARGLTSQETQYF
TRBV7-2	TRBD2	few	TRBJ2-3	TGTGCCAGCAGCTTACCGAAGGTTAGCGGGGGCGCCTTTTACACAGATACGCAGTATTTT	CASSLPKVSGGAFYTDTQYF
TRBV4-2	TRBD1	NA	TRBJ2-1	TGTGCCAGCAGCTTGGGACAGGGGGTCTACAATGAGCAGTTCTTC	CASSLGQGVYNEQFF
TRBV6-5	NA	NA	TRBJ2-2	TGTGCCAGCAGTTACTCAGAGCGGATCAGCACCGGGGAGCTGTTTTTT	CASSYSERISTGELFF
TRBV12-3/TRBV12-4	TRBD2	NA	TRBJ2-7	TGTGCCAGCAGTCTCGACGGGACTAGCGGGAGTCGGGGGGAGCAGTACTTC	CASSLDGTSGSRGEQYF
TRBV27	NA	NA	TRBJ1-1	TGTGCCAGCAGGCCGACAGGTCATGCTGAAGCTTTCTTT	CASRPTGHAEAFF
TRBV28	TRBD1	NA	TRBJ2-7	TGTGCCATTACCCCACAGGGACAGGGCTCCTACGAGCAGTACTTC	CAITPQGQGSYEQYF
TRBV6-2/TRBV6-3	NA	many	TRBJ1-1	TGTGCCAGCAGTCCATACAAGAACACTGAAGCTTTCTTT	CASSPYKNTEAFF
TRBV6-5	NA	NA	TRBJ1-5	TGTGCCAGCAGTTACGGGGGACGCAACCAATATAGCAATCAGCCCCAGCATTTT	CASSYGGRNQYSNQPQHF
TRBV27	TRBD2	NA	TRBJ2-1	TGTGCCAGCAGTTTAAGTCTAGCGGGAGGGAATGAGCAGTTCTTC	CASSLSLAGGNEQFF
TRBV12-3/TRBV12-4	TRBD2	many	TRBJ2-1	TGTGCCAGCAGTTTATTTACTAGCGGTGAGCAGTTCTTC	CASSLFTSGEQFF
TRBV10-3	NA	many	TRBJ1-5	TGTGCCATCAGGGACGGCCCTGGTCCCCAGCATTTT	CAIRDGPGPQHF
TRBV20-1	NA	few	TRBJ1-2	TGCAGTACACCCGGGGCAGGGAAGGGCTACACCTTC	CSTPGAGKGYTF
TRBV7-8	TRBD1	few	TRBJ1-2	TGTGCCAGCAGCCAGACAGGGCGTATGGGGGGCTACACCTTC	CASSQTGRMGGYTF
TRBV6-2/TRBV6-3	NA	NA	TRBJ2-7	TGTGCCAGCACGGGTCAGCCCGCCTTTGGTGGCTACGAGCAGTACTTC	CASTGQPAFGGYEQYF
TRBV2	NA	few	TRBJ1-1	TGTGCCAGCAGGGTCCCTGAGAACACTGAAGCTTTCTTT	CASRVPENTEAFF
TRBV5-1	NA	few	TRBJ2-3	TGCGCCAGCAGCTTGGCAGGGATCACGCAGTATTTT	CASSLAGITQYF
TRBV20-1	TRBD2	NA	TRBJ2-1	TGCAGTGCTAGACAAGGACTAGCGGGAGGGAGTGAGCAGTTCTTC	CSARQGLAGGSEQFF
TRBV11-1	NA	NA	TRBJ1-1	TGTGCCAGCACGGAGTTGGGTGAAGCTTTCTTT	CASTELGEAFF
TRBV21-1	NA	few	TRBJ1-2	TGTGCCAGCAGAACACAGGGGGCCAGGGGCTACACCTTC	CASRTQGARGYTF
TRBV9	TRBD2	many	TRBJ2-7	TGTGCCAGCAGCTCAGGAGGCGGGACTAGTATTTACGAGCAGTACTTC	CASSSGGGTSIYEQYF
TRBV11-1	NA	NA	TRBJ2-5	TGTGCCAGCCGCTCCTGGGCCTGGTACCCGGACCGCCGCCAAGAGACCCAGTACTTC	CASRSWAWYPDRRQETQYF